The next 28 T cell receptor beta chains were all read from a single sample in a study of blood T cell repertoires in COVID-19. The assay was immunoSEQ multiplex PCR, and TCRdb's table has in-frame clones only and misses some. The sample consists of 250,000 to 350,000 clones, about 81% of them appearing once. Sequences were obtained from peripheral blood. The receptors were gathered from a human donor with COVID-19, enrolled during active disease. The donor label of this sample is uncertain.

The chain has TRBV10-3 and TRBJ1-5; D may be TRBD1 (6 bases). The CDR3 is made up of 12 amino acids. Trimming took off 8 bases at V and 5 bases at J, with 10 bases between the two ends. Germline CDR1 is ENHRY and CDR2 is SYGVKD. In DNA form, the CDR3 reads TGTGCCATCCGGGACATAGATCAGCCCCAGCATTTT. Translation gives CAIRDIDQPQHF.

V gene TRBV5-6 combines with J gene TRBJ2-1, with no clear D. This CDR3 spans 16 amino acids. The V end was cut by 4 bases, the J end by 0 bases, with 14 bases between. CDR1 and CDR2 (germline): SGHDT, YYEEEE. CDR3 nucleotides: TGTGCCAGCAGCGCCGTGTTGCGGAGCTCCTACAATGAGCAGTTCTTC. Its protein product is CASSAVLRSSYNEQFF.

V and J are TRBV28 and TRBJ1-5; D perhaps matches TRBD1 (5 bases). Trimming took 3 bases from V and 4 from J, leaving 19 bases between them. This CDR3 contains 17 residues. Germline-derived CDR1 and CDR2 are MDHEN and SYDVKM. CDR3 coding DNA: TGTGCCAGCAGTTTGGTCCCTGGCAGGGAAAGGAATCAGCCCCAGCATTTT. Protein product: CASSLVPGRERNQPQHF.

The V call is TRBV5-4, the J call TRBJ1-4; the match to TRBD1 covers 9 bases. The V and J ends lost 4 bases and 3 bases, in that order; junction bases with no gene match: 7. This CDR3 is 16 amino acids long. Germline CDR1 reads SGHNT; CDR2 reads YYREEE (reference sequence). The CDR3 is CASSRQGGGSNEKLFF. The CDR3 coding sequence is TGTGCCAGCAGCCGACAGGGGGGCGGGTCTAATGAAAAACTGTTTTTT.

The chain couples TRBV11-3 to TRBJ1-1, with 7 bases identical to TRBD1. The CDR3 is made up of 14 amino acids. The germline V gene has CDR1 SGHNT and CDR2 YENEEA. J gave up 5 bases and V 2 bases, and 5 bases lay outside the gene matches. This chain's CDR3 is CASSLKGGWTEAFF. Written as DNA, the CDR3 is TGTGCCAGCAGCTTAAAAGGGGGCTGGACTGAAGCTTTCTTT.

This clone was observed a handful of times. The chain couples TRBV2 to TRBJ1-5, with a weak D call TRBD1 (5 bases). Germline assignment: CDR1 SNHLY and CDR2 FYNNEI. The ends were cut back, 10 bases at V and 3 bases at J, with 16 bases in the middle. The CDR3 is made up of 14 amino acids. The CDR3 reads CATAPQGANQPQHF. DNA of the CDR3: TGTGCCACAGCCCCCCAGGGCGCCAATCAGCCCCAGCATTTT.

The chain links TRBV28 to TRBJ2-7; D possibly corresponds to TRBD2 (6 bases). This CDR3 region has 14 residues. Trimming left V 6 bases short and J 7 bases short, with 19 bases between. Germline lookup yields CDR1 MDHEN and CDR2 SYDVKM. The CDR3 region is CASSPGLPRREQYF. The CDR3 DNA reads TGTGCCAGCAGCCCGGGACTTCCTAGGAGGGAGCAGTACTTC.

The chain uses TRBV19 and TRBJ2-4; D perhaps matches TRBD1 (5 bases). The V end lost 6 bases, the J end lost 10 bases, and 16 bases lay between the germline ends. CDR3 length: 13 amino acids. CDR1 is LNHDA and CDR2 is SQIVND in the germline V gene (reference sequence). DNA of the CDR3: TGTGCCAGTAGCCCGACTGGGCCAGGGATTCAGTACTTC. Its translation: CASSPTGPGIQYF.

The genes are TRBV4-3 and TRBJ2-2, with a tentative D call TRBD2 (5 bases). The germline V and J ends were trimmed by 1 base and 7 bases, with 16 bases remaining between them. Germline-derived CDR1 and CDR2 are LGHNA and YSLEER. The CDR3 loop spans 16 amino acids. The CDR3 spells CASSQVPSGVGGELFF. CDR3 nucleotide sequence: TGCGCCAGCAGCCAAGTCCCGTCCGGGGTAGGCGGGGAGCTGTTTTTT.

This rearrangement joins TRBV5-4 to TRBJ2-1; 11 positions match TRBD2. Trimming cost V 2 bases and J 4 bases; bases outside gene matches: 2. Germline V lookup: CDR1 SGHNT, CDR2 YYREEE (reference sequence). This CDR3 region has 15 residues. The CDR3, as DNA: TGTGCCAGCAGCTTAGGACTAGCGGGTTACAATGAGCAGTTCTTC. It specifies CASSLGLAGYNEQFF.

V and J are TRBV12-3 or TRBV12-4 and TRBJ2-7; D call uncertain. CDR3 length: 12 residues. Trimming left V 3 bases short and J 2 bases short, with 5 bases between. CDR3 sequence (DNA): TGTGCCAGCAGTTTGACAACCTACGAGCAGTACTTC. Residues: CASSLTTYEQYF.

The J gene is TRBJ1-2, the V gene TRBV11-2; TRBD1 matches at 7 bases. The germline V gene has CDR1 SGHAT and CDR2 FQNNGV. V lost 5 bases and J lost 4; bases outside the gene matches: 7. The CDR3 runs to 14 residues. CDR3 nucleotides: TGTGCCAGCAGCATCACAGGGGAGGCCTATGGCTACACCTTC. Translated: CASSITGEAYGYTF.

The gene calls are TRBV11-2 and TRBJ2-7, with 7 bases that match TRBD1. CDR3 length equals 15 residues. Germline CDR1 reads SGHAT; CDR2 reads FQNNGV. V was pared by 5 bases and J by 0 bases, with 7 bases of the junction left unmatched. The CDR3 DNA sequence: TGTGCCAGCAGCCCGAGACAGGGCTTCTCCTACGAGCAGTACTTC. Translated: CASSPRQGFSYEQYF.

Remarks on this clone: Other DNA sequences of this sample code for an identical CDR3. The chain recombines TRBV9 with TRBJ1-1; D ambiguous. Germline V gives CDR1 SGDLS, CDR2 YYNGEE. Trimming cost V 0 bases and J 4 bases, with 4 bases left between them. CDR3 size: 12 residues. The CDR3 DNA reads TGTGCCAGCAGCGTAGGAGGCACTGAAGCTTTCTTT. This gives the protein CASSVGGTEAFF. Drawing the rest from reference TRBV9 and TRBJ1-1, the complete variable domain is DSGVTQTPKHLITATGQRVTLRCSPRSGDLSVYWYQQSLDQGLQFLIQYYNGEERAKGNILERFSAQQFPDLHSELNLSSLELGDSALYFCASSVGGTEAFFGQGTRLTVV.

The chain links TRBV28 to TRBJ1-2; the D is unclear. Trimming cost V 8 bases and J 4 bases, with 14 bases left between them. The CDR3 extends over 13 amino acids. Germline values: CDR1 MDHEN, CDR2 SYDVKM. The CDR3, as DNA: TGTGCCAGCCTTAAGTCAGATCCCTATGGCTACACCTTC. Translating it yields CASLKSDPYGYTF.

A note on this clone: Other DNA sequences in the same sample also yield this CDR3. The chain links TRBV30 to TRBJ2-3; 8 bases line up with TRBD2. J gave up 1 base and V 5 bases, and 5 bases lay outside the gene matches. The CDR3 has 14 residues. Germline V gene lookup returns CDR1 GTSNPN and CDR2 SVGIG (reference sequence). In DNA, the CDR3 is TGTGCCTGGTCAGGACTAGCAGGCACAGATACGCAGTATTTT. This encodes CAWSGLAGTDTQYF.

The chain is built from TRBV5-4 and TRBJ2-5, with 9 bases that match TRBD2. This CDR3 is built from 15 residues. Trimming cost V 4 bases and J 12 bases; bases outside gene matches: 16. Germline lookup yields CDR1 SGHNT and CDR2 YYREEE (reference sequence). The CDR3 loop is CASSLGLTSGRGEYF. CDR3 nucleotides: TGTGCCAGCAGCCTGGGTTTGACTAGCGGCCGGGGGGAGTACTTC.

This clone was seen a handful of times. This rearrangement joins TRBV30 to TRBJ2-1, with D uncertain. The CDR3 spans 12 residues. With 2 bases removed from V and 5 bases from J, the gap between germline ends came to 7 bases. Germline V gene sequence: CDR1 GTSNPN, CDR2 SVGIG (reference sequence). In DNA form, the CDR3 reads TGTGCCTGGAGTAGGAGTAACAATGAGCAGTTCTTC. Its protein is CAWSRSNNEQFF.

As to this clone: In the same sample, other DNA sequences code for this CDR3. The chain has TRBV6-5 and TRBJ2-3, with 9 bases fitting TRBD1. Germline CDR1 is MNHEY and CDR2 is SVGAGI. Unmatched junction bases numbered 3, after V lost 5 bases and J lost 3 bases. The CDR3 covers 14 residues. The CDR3 sequence: CASSRGQGTDTQYF. The CDR3 nucleotides read TGTGCCAGCAGTAGGGGACAGGGAACAGATACGCAGTATTTT.

The chain carries TRBV9 and TRBJ1-1, with TRBD1 as a possible D gene (5 bases). CDR3 length equals 15 residues. CDR1 is SGDLS, CDR2 YYNGEE, per germline. V dropped 4 bases and J dropped 1 base, with 14 bases sitting between them. CDR3 DNA sequence: TGTGCCAGCAGCACCTACTCGGGGGGGAACACTGAAGCTTTCTTT. Translating it yields CASSTYSGGNTEAFF.

The rearrangement joins TRBV5-1 to TRBJ2-2, with 9 bases fitting TRBD2. The CDR3 has 18 amino acids. V gave up 0 bases and J gave up 3 bases; unmatched junction bases: 9. The germline V gene has CDR1 SGHRS and CDR2 YFSETQ. The CDR3 spells CASSLGASGARHTGELFF. Here the CDR3 DNA reads TGCGCCAGCAGCTTGGGGGCTAGCGGGGCCAGGCACACCGGGGAGCTGTTTTTT. The whole variable domain, filled in from reference TRBV5-1 and TRBJ2-2, reads KAGVTQTPRYLIKTRGQQVTLSCSPISGHRSVSWYQQTPGQGLQFLFEYFSETQRNKGNFPGRFSGRQFSNSRSEMNVSTLELGDSALYLCASSLGASGARHTGELFFGEGSRLTVL.

The chain has TRBV11-3 and TRBJ2-3, with TRBD2 matching over 9 bases. V lost 1 base to trimming and J lost 5 bases; unmatched junction nucleotides: 16. Germline CDR1 and CDR2: SGHNT and YENEEA. The CDR3 consists of 19 residues. The CDR3 here is CASSLGFSGSPSHKDTQYF. The CDR3 DNA reads as TGTGCCAGCAGCTTAGGTTTTAGCGGGAGCCCCTCCCACAAAGATACGCAGTATTTT.

In this sample, this clone turned up a few times. The rearrangement links TRBV29-1 to TRBJ2-3, with 14 positions matching TRBD2. Unmatched junction bases numbered 7, after V lost 6 bases and J lost 5 bases. The germline V gene has CDR1 SQVTM and CDR2 ANQGSEA. The CDR3 covers 15 residues. CDR3 nucleotide sequence: TGCAGCGTCCCCGGGACTAGCGGGAGATTAGATACGCAGTATTTT. Its protein is CSVPGTSGRLDTQYF.

The gene calls are TRBV6-5 and TRBJ1-6; D call uncertain. Germline-derived CDR1 and CDR2 are MNHEY and SVGAGI. The CDR3 spans 14 residues. V was shortened by 2 bases and J by 6 bases, with 8 bases between the two germline ends. The CDR3 is CASSYGPLNSPLHF. The CDR3 coding sequence is TGTGCCAGCAGTTACGGCCCCCTTAATTCACCCCTCCACTTT.

The CDR3 sequence is CASSLLGGSPNYGYTF. As DNA, the CDR3 is TGTGCCAGCAGCTTATTGGGGGGGTCCCCTAACTATGGCTACACCTTC. The rearrangement joins TRBV7-2 to TRBJ1-2; possible D gene TRBD1, 5 bases. The germline V gene has CDR1 SGHTA and CDR2 FQGNSA. The CDR3 sequence is 16 residues long. The V end was cut by 2 bases, the J end by 0 bases, with 13 bases between.

With regard to this clone: The same CDR3 is also encoded by other DNA sequences in this sample. V is TRBV11-2 and J is TRBJ2-3; no clear D gene. The CDR3 is 15 amino acids. Per the germline V gene, CDR1 is SGHAT and CDR2 is FQNNGV. Trimming removed 3 bases at V and 4 bases at J, with 14 bases between. DNA for the CDR3: TGTGCCAGCAGCTTGTCGGCAGGCCGGTCAGATACGCAGTATTTT. It codes for CASSLSAGRSDTQYF.

V is TRBV28 and J is TRBJ1-1, with TRBD1 matching 7 bases. The germline CDR1 and CDR2 sequences are MDHEN and SYDVKM. CDR3 length: 14 residues. The V gene end was trimmed by 3 bases and the J gene end by 2 bases; junction bases not matched to a gene: 3. The CDR3 nucleotides read TGTGCCAGCAGTTTTTACAGGGGAAACACTGAAGCTTTCTTT. It specifies CASSFYRGNTEAFF.

V is TRBV19 and J is TRBJ1-1; 9 nucleotides match TRBD1. V was pared by 6 bases and J by 3 bases, with 8 bases of the junction left unmatched. This CDR3 has 15 amino acids. The germline gives CDR1 LNHDA, CDR2 SQIVND (reference sequence). CDR3 protein: CASRDTGGAYTEAFF. The CDR3 nucleotides read TGTGCCAGTAGGGATACAGGGGGCGCTTACACTGAAGCTTTCTTT.